These 15 T cell receptor beta chains were all obtained from the same sample, sequenced in a study of blood T cell repertoires in COVID-19. Libraries were prepared by immunoSEQ multiplex PCR; TCRdb keeps only in-frame clonotypes and omits some of them. The table shows a few hundred thousand clones, with 84% occurring only once. Sequencing was performed on peripheral blood. The source is a woman aged 55-69 years who had recovered from COVID-19.

The rearrangement links TRBV5-1 to TRBJ1-1, with D possibly matching TRBD1 (6 bases). The CDR3 loop spans 15 amino acids. CDR1 SGHRS and CDR2 YFSETQ come from the germline V gene. The V end lost 3 bases, the J end lost 1 base, and 13 bases lay between the germline ends. The CDR3 region is CASSSFGQSNTEAFF. The CDR3 DNA reads as TGCGCCAGCAGCTCGTTCGGACAGTCGAACACTGAAGCTTTCTTT.

Of note for this clone: Different DNA sequences within this sample yield the same CDR3. CDR3 coding DNA: TGTGCCAGCAGCCCACAGGGGACCAACTATGGCTACACCTTC. Encoded protein: CASSPQGTNYGYTF. The rearrangement links TRBV6-2 or TRBV6-3 to TRBJ1-2; TRBD1 agrees at 7 bases. Trimming at V came to 6 bases and at J to 2 bases, leaving 6 bases not matched to a gene. Germline CDR1 is MNHEY and CDR2 is SVGEGT. The CDR3 is 14 residues long.

The rearrangement links TRBV6-5 to TRBJ2-5, with TRBD2 matching over 11 bases. The CDR3 runs to 13 residues. Unmatched junction bases numbered 2, after V lost 6 bases and J lost 5 bases. The germline V gene has CDR1 MNHEY and CDR2 SVGAGI. CDR3 DNA: TGTGCCAGCAGCCGGACTAGCGGGGAGACCCAGTACTTC. This gives the protein CASSRTSGETQYF.

The CDR3 region has the DNA TGTGCCAGTAGTATAGTGGAGACAGATACGCAGTATTTT. It is translated as CASSIVETDTQYF. The V call is TRBV19, the J call TRBJ2-3; D gene uncertain. Germline loops: CDR1 LNHDA, CDR2 SQIVND (reference sequence). V shed 1 base and J shed 3 bases, with 5 bases lying between them. The CDR3 contains 13 residues.

This clone appeared once. This rearrangement joins TRBV3-1 (or the pseudogene TRBV3-2) to TRBJ1-4; D might be TRBD1 (5 bases). Trimming stripped 4 bases from V and 7 bases from J, with 19 bases between. The length of the CDR3 is 16 residues. Germline-derived CDR1 and CDR2 are LGHDT and YNNKEL (reference sequence). For the CDR3, the DNA is TGTGCCAGCAGCCCATTCCTCGGGGGTTCAAGTGAAAAACTGTTTTTT. This encodes CASSPFLGGSSEKLFF.

This clone was recorded once. This chain uses TRBV28 with TRBJ1-5; 7 nucleotides match TRBD1. Trimming cost V 4 bases and J 2 bases; bases outside gene matches: 20. The CDR3 is 20 residues long. CDR1 MDHEN and CDR2 SYDVKM come from the germline V gene. The CDR3 region is CASSSFWTGEEGERNQPQHF. The CDR3 nucleotides are TGTGCCAGCAGTTCGTTCTGGACAGGCGAGGAAGGGGAGCGCAATCAGCCCCAGCATTTT.

The gene calls are TRBV30 and TRBJ2-4, with D possibly being TRBD1 or TRBD2 (6 bases each). The germline gives CDR1 GTSNPN, CDR2 SVGIG (reference sequence). Trimming shortened V by 8 bases and J by 6 bases, and 14 bases separated the two germline ends. CDR3 length: 12 amino acids. The CDR3 sequence: CAGGQGLNIQYF. CDR3 DNA: TGTGCCGGGGGGCAGGGTTTAAACATTCAGTACTTC.

The V and J genes are TRBV19 and TRBJ1-5, with 7 bases fitting TRBD1. With V trimmed by 4 bases and J by 3 bases, 6 bases remained unmatched. This CDR3 spans 15 amino acids. Germline V CDR1 and CDR2: LNHDA, SQIVND (reference sequence). CDR3 sequence (DNA): TGTGCCAGTAGTACCGACAGGGTCCCCAATCAGCCCCAGCATTTT. Its translation: CASSTDRVPNQPQHF.

The DNA for the CDR3 is TGTGCCAGCAGACGGCTAGCGGGGACAGATACGCAGTATTTT. It specifies CASRRLAGTDTQYF. The rearrangement links TRBV2 to TRBJ2-3, with 9 nucleotides matching TRBD2. The junction had 4 bases not matched to a gene; V was cut back by 6 bases and J by 3 bases. In germline, CDR1 is SNHLY, CDR2 FYNNEI. This CDR3 is 14 amino acids long.

This sequence joins TRBV27 and TRBJ1-5; D call uncertain. Germline lookup yields CDR1 MNHEY and CDR2 SMNVEV (reference sequence). With 3 bases removed from V and 0 bases from J, the gap between germline ends came to 9 bases. The CDR3 is 15 amino acids. CDR3 sequence (DNA): TGTGCCAGCAGTTTCGGAGGATATAGCAATCAGCCCCAGCATTTT. Translation gives CASSFGGYSNQPQHF.

This clone was seen just once. This chain connects TRBV3-1 (or the pseudogene TRBV3-2) to TRBJ1-5; 8 nucleotides line up with TRBD1. Germline-derived CDR1 and CDR2 are LGHDT and YNNKEL (reference sequence). The CDR3 is 15 residues long. V shed 4 bases, J shed 2 bases, and the junction held 4 bases outside the gene matches. The CDR3 DNA sequence: TGTGCCAGCAGCCCGATGACAGGGGGCAATCAGCCCCAGCATTTT. Protein sequence: CASSPMTGGNQPQHF.

The chain combines TRBV12-3 or TRBV12-4 with TRBJ2-5; D gene uncertain. This CDR3 spans 13 amino acids. V dropped 7 bases and J dropped 5 bases, with 14 bases sitting between them. DNA of the CDR3: TGTGCCAGCACCAAGTTAGCACGGGAGACCCAGTACTTC. Its translation: CASTKLARETQYF.

The genes are TRBV13 and TRBJ1-1, with TRBD1 matching 7 bases. Germline V CDR1 and CDR2: PRHDT, FYEKMQ (reference sequence). J was trimmed by 3 bases and V by 5 bases; bases with no gene match: 6. CDR3 length equals 14 residues. CDR3 coding DNA: TGTGCCAGCAGCCCCCAAGGGGGCGACACTGAAGCTTTCTTT. Its protein is CASSPQGGDTEAFF.

This sequence joins TRBV13 and TRBJ2-7, with 9 bases aligning to TRBD1. V was pared by 5 bases and J by 5 bases, with 7 bases of the junction left unmatched. Germline CDR1 is PRHDT and CDR2 is FYEKMQ (reference sequence). The CDR3 spans 14 residues. The CDR3 DNA reads as TGTGCCAGCAGCCCTCCGGGACAGGGTAACGAGCAGTACTTC. Residues: CASSPPGQGNEQYF.

The genes are TRBV24-1 and TRBJ1-1; perhaps TRBD1 as D (6 bases). This CDR3 has 13 amino acids. Trimming cost V 7 bases and J 9 bases, with 17 bases left between them. Germline V gene sequence: CDR1 KGHDR, CDR2 SFDVKD. The CDR3 bases are TGTGCCACCAGGGGGCACAGGGATAGGCAAGCTTTCTTT. Its translation is CATRGHRDRQAFF.